The following is a T cell receptor beta chain sequence with its context. No antigen is known for it. V dropped 7 bases and J dropped 1; count of bases not matched to a gene: 11. The length of the CDR3 is 16 residues. Looked up from germline, CDR1 is MNHEY and CDR2 is SMNVEV (reference sequence). The data are from a study of shared clonotypes between healthy human individuals. CD45RO-negative, CCR7-selected cells formed the naive CD8 fraction, which excluded terminally differentiated effector memory CD45RA+ cells. Study outcomes and limitations: Clonotype sharing across donors was expected to vary with sequencing depth. Rarefaction showed sorted-subset sequencing was incomplete despite large depth.

It was roughly 210 ng DNA, around 32,000 T cell genomes, that sorted-subset replicate PCRs used. This table comes from immunoSEQ multiplex PCR, and its TCRdb copy is limited to in-frame clones, with some not included. The sample yields about 2.1 million clones, 93% seen once. Material: naive CD8+ T cells from PBMCs. The sequence came from a man between 18 and 29 years old in good health. Some clones in this sample may be carry-over from other donors' samples. The chain uses TRBV27 and TRBJ2-3; TRBD1 matches at 7 bases. The CDR3 DNA is TGTGCCAGCACCGAGGGGGCGGGCCATGGCACAGATACGCAGTATTTT. It specifies CASTEGAGHGTDTQYF.